This entry is about one T cell receptor (beta chain). What it binds is unknown. Every donor provided approximately 9.2 milliliters of peripheral blood. Through a sample-barcoded 5' primer and a J-beta primer mix, a second PCR was run for about 6 to 11 cycles. One entry per CDR3 protein, called by TCRdb with MiXCR from the 5' RACE reads. The sample has about 1.5 million distinct CDR3 sequences; about 42% are singletons. Trimming stripped 7 bases from V and 0 bases from J, with 4 bases between. This CDR3 has 13 amino acids. The sample originates from a study of blood T cells in healthy people across ages. Overall study results and limits: PBMCs were not sorted, which prevented a conclusive comparison of naive versus antigen-experienced cells. TCR beta diversity per million T cells fell roughly linearly with age.

Material: blood. This sequence was found in a woman aged 18 to 35 in good health. The V and J genes are TRBV12-3 or TRBV12-4 and TRBJ2-6; D is uncertain. CDR3 nucleotide sequence: TGTGCCAGCACCGACTCTGGGGCCAACGTCCTGACTTTC. This encodes CASTDSGANVLTF.